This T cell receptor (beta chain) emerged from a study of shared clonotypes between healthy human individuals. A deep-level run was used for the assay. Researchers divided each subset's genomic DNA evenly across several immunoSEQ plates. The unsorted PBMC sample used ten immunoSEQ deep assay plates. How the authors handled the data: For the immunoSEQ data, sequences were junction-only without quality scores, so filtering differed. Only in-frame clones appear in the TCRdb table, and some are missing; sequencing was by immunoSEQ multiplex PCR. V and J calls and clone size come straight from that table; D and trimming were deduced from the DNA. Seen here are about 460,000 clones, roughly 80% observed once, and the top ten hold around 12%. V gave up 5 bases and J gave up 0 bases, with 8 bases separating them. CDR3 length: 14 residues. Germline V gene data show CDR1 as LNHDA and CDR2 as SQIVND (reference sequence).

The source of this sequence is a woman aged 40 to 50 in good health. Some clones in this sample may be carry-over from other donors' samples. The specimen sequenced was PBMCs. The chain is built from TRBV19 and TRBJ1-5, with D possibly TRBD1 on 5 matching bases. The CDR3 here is CASSEDNSNQPQHF. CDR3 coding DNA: TGTGCCAGTAGTGAGGACAATAGCAATCAGCCCCAGCATTTT.